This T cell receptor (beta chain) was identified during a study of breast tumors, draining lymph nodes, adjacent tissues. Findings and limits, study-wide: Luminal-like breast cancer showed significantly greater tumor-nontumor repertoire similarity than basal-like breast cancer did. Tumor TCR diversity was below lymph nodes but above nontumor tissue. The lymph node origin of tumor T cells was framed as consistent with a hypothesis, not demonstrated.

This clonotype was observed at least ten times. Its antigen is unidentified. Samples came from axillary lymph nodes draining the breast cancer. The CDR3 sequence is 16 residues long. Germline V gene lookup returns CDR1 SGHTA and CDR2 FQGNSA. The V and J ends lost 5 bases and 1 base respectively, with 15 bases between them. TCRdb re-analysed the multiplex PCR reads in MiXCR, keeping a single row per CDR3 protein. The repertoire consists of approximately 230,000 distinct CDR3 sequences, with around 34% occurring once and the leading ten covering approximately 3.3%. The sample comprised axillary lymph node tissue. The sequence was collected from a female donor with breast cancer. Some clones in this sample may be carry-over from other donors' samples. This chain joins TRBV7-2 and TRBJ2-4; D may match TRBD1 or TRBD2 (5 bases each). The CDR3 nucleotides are TGTGCCAGCAGCCCAGCCTGGGGGTCTGCCAAAAACATTCAGTACTTC. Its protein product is CASSPAWGSAKNIQYF.